This T cell receptor (beta chain) comes out of a study of cytomegalovirus exposure and HLA in healthy donors. Study findings and constraints: Among CMV-associated TCR beta chains, most appeared HLA-restricted in a later analysis.

CDR3 length equals 14 residues. Germline loops: CDR1 LNHDA, CDR2 SQIVND (reference sequence). J gave up 4 bases and V 5 bases, and 7 bases lay outside the gene matches. The study ran its PCR with 60 Vbeta and 13 Jbeta primers. TCRdb's table, derived via immunoSEQ multiplex PCR, lists solely in-frame clones and lacks some. The data contain approximately 140,000 clones, 70% to 85% of them seen just once; the ten biggest clones take up around 2.5%. A word on this clone: Antigen unknown.

The sequence came from a boy aged 2-9 years in good health and CMV-seronegative. The chain combines TRBV19 with TRBJ2-7, with 8 positions matching TRBD1. The sequenced sample consisted of PBMCs. DNA for the CDR3: TGTGCCAGTAGTGCTTGGACAGGGCGTTACGAGCAGTACTTC. It codes for CASSAWTGRYEQYF.